This T cell receptor (beta chain) was captured by sequencing in a study of T cells in narcolepsy. Profiling relied on immunoSEQ multiplex PCR, and the TCRdb table lists in-frame clones only, not all of them. The sample yields tens of thousands of clones, approximately 85% seen once. The CDR3 is made up of 15 amino acids. From germline, CDR1 is SGHVS and CDR2 FQNEAQ. V was shortened by 5 bases and J by 3 bases, with 15 bases between the two germline ends. This TCR came from a human donor in good health. The rearrangement links TRBV7-8 to TRBJ2-3; a weak D match, TRBD1 (6 bases). What was sequenced was memory (CD45RA-) CD4+ T cells from blood. The CDR3 loop reads CASSPDMRGTDTQYF. The CDR3 nucleotides read TGTGCCAGCAGCCCAGACATGAGGGGGACAGATACGCAGTATTTT.